The rows below give T cell receptor beta chains drawn from one sample of a study of blood T cell repertoires in COVID-19. The protocol was immunoSEQ multiplex PCR, while the TCRdb copy is restricted to in-frame clones and leaves out a portion. The data hold a few hundred thousand clones, with 80% to 90% observed a single time. The sample taken for sequencing was PBMCs or T cells enriched from blood (not recorded which). The receptors were sampled from a woman aged 25 to 39 who had recovered from COVID-19. Both conserved end residues are part of each CDR3. The D gene is left open where the match is weak. Part of the rows lack a size; the others show once, few, many or a class for expanded clones.

cdr3_nt cdr3_aa d_call j_call v_call clone_size
TGTGCCACAAGGGGGGACAGGGGGAACTATGGCTACACCTTC CATRGDRGNYGYTF TRBD1 TRBJ1-2 TRBV7-8 once
TGTGCCACCAGCAGAGGGGGGGGACTTAGCACAGATACGCAGTATTTT CATSRGGGLSTDTQYF TRBD2 TRBJ2-3 TRBV15 NA
TGCGCCACCTCTACCGGGGGGGTGGGTTCCTACAATGAGCAGTTCTTC CATSTGGVGSYNEQFF TRBD2 TRBJ2-1 TRBV5-1 NA
TGTGCCAGCAGCCAGATACAGGGGAACACTGAAGCTTTCTTT CASSQIQGNTEAFF NA TRBJ1-1 TRBV3-1/TRBV3-2 NA
TGTGCCAGCAGCGTTCACGGGGAGCTGTTTTTT CASSVHGELFF NA TRBJ2-2 TRBV9 NA
TGTGCCAGCAGTTTAGCCCCAGGGTTTGATCAGCCCCAGCATTTT CASSLAPGFDQPQHF NA TRBJ1-5 TRBV28 NA
TGTGCCAGCAGTTCTAGCGGGAGTTGGTGGGAGCTGTTTTTT CASSSSGSWWELFF TRBD2 TRBJ2-2 TRBV6-5 NA
TGTGCCAGCAGACCCTCCGGGACTAGCGGATACGAGCAGTACTTC CASRPSGTSGYEQYF TRBD2 TRBJ2-7 TRBV11-2 NA
TGCAGTGCTAGTAACAGGGGCGGCTATGGCTACACCTTC CSASNRGGYGYTF TRBD1 TRBJ1-2 TRBV20-1 NA
TGTGCCAGCAGTTTTTCTCGTTCCGGGACAGCCACTGAAGCTTTCTTT CASSFSRSGTATEAFF TRBD1 TRBJ1-1 TRBV6-5 NA
TGTGCCAGCTCCCGGGACAGGGGGGGCGAGCAGTACTTC CASSRDRGGEQYF TRBD1 TRBJ2-7 TRBV18 NA
TGTGCCAGCATCTCAATAGACAGGGTTCACAATTCACCCCTCCACTTT CASISIDRVHNSPLHF TRBD1 TRBJ1-6 TRBV7-9 NA
TGTGCCAGCAGCCAGGGGACAGGGGGCGCGAAGACCCAGTACTTC CASSQGTGGAKTQYF TRBD1 TRBJ2-5 TRBV5-6 NA
TGTGCCAGCAGCCTACTAGCGGGAGAAGGCAATGAGCAGTTCTTC CASSLLAGEGNEQFF TRBD2 TRBJ2-1 TRBV7-8 NA
TGTGCCAGCAGTTTCAACCGACACCACTCTGGGGCCAACGTCCTGACTTTC CASSFNRHHSGANVLTF NA TRBJ2-6 TRBV28 few
TGTGCCAGCAGCCCGCTGACAAGCTATGGCTACACCTTC CASSPLTSYGYTF NA TRBJ1-2 TRBV3-1/TRBV3-2 NA
TGTGCCAGCAGCGTAGGCCAAACAGGGGGCCCCTATGGCTACACCTTC CASSVGQTGGPYGYTF TRBD1 TRBJ1-2 TRBV9 NA
TGTGCCACCAGCAGATACTCTTCTACCGGGACAGGGGAGGAGACCCAGTACTTC CATSRYSSTGTGEETQYF TRBD1 TRBJ2-5 TRBV15 NA
TGTGCCAGCAGTGACGACAGGGCGAACACCGGGGAGCTGTTTTTT CASSDDRANTGELFF TRBD1 TRBJ2-2 TRBV6-1 NA
TGCAGCGCCTCGGGGGGTCGAGCTGAAGCTTTCTTT CSASGGRAEAFF NA TRBJ1-1 TRBV29-1 NA
TGTGCCACCAGTGTGACTAGCACCGGGGAGCTGTTTTTT CATSVTSTGELFF NA TRBJ2-2 TRBV24-1 NA
TGCAGTGCTAGAGGGGGCAACGAGCAGTACTTC CSARGGNEQYF NA TRBJ2-7 TRBV20-1 NA
TGTGCCTGGAGTGTAACCAGTTACAATGAGCAGTTCTTC CAWSVTSYNEQFF NA TRBJ2-1 TRBV30 NA
TGTGCCACCAGGGCGGGAAGTACTGAAGCTTTCTTT CATRAGSTEAFF NA TRBJ1-1 TRBV15 NA
TGTGCCAGCAGCTTAGCGCGGGGGGTGAACACCGGGGAGCTGTTTTTT CASSLARGVNTGELFF TRBD2 TRBJ2-2 TRBV11-3 NA
TGTGCCAGCAGCTCACAACCGGGACAGGGAATCGAGCAGTACTTC CASSSQPGQGIEQYF TRBD1 TRBJ2-7 TRBV7-8 NA
TGCGCCAGCAGCCCCAGGGAGAACACTGAAGCTTTCTTT CASSPRENTEAFF NA TRBJ1-1 TRBV5-1 few
TGTGCCAGCCTACAGGGTTCTTATGGCTACACCTTC CASLQGSYGYTF NA TRBJ1-2 TRBV19 once
TGTGCCAGCAGTTTATCTTGGGCAGAAATATCCTACGAGCAGTACTTC CASSLSWAEISYEQYF NA TRBJ2-7 TRBV28 NA